The T cell receptor (beta chain) under discussion was sequenced for a study of T cell repertoires in cytomegalovirus infection. Study-level results: Carriers of CMV plus the relevant HLA were identified by cumulative public TCR beta family frequency.

TCRdb recomputed calls from the reads with MiXCR, one row per CDR3 protein. The data hold hundreds of thousands of distinct CDR3 sequences, with around 10% observed a single time. With 4 bases removed from V and 0 bases from J, the gap between germline ends came to 16 bases. CDR3 length equals 17 residues. Germline V gene sequence: CDR1 ENHRY, CDR2 SYGVKD. This clonotype was detected many times. Its cognate antigen is unknown. Sequencing was carried out using PBMCs. The clonotype was recovered from a human donor in good health (CMV status not recorded). Some clones in this sample may be carry-over from other donors' samples. The chain joins TRBV10-3 to TRBJ1-5, with TRBD1 as a possible D gene (5 bases). CDR3 nucleotide sequence: TGTGCCATCAGTGGGTCAGGGCGTAAGAATAGCAATCAGCCCCAGCATTTT. Translation gives CAISGSGRKNSNQPQHF.